This T cell receptor (beta chain) came from a study of blood T cell repertoires in COVID-19. Study as a whole: COVID-19 samples collected from the United States, Italy and Spain covered acute and convalescent phases. PBMCs, B-cell-depleted T cells, or T cells provided the cDNA or gDNA that made up the material.

V lost 2 bases, J lost 9 bases, and 5 bases stayed unmatched. Germline values: CDR1 SGHNT, CDR2 YYREEE (reference sequence). The length of the CDR3 is 13 residues. Profiled with immunoSEQ multiplex PCR; TCRdb holds only in-frame clones, not every one. The sample shows roughly 59,000 clones, 80% to 90% of them seen only once. The sample comprised peripheral blood. The receptor was isolated from a human donor in a cohort sampled during active COVID-19. The chain links TRBV5-4 to TRBJ2-1, with TRBD2 matching over 7 bases. The DNA for the CDR3 is TGTGCCAGCAGCTTATGGGGAGGGAGTGAGCAGTTCTTC. Encoded protein: CASSLWGGSEQFF.